Presented here are 17 T cell receptor beta chains from one specimen sequenced in a study of blood T cell repertoires in COVID-19. Method: immunoSEQ multiplex PCR; TCRdb's copy keeps in-frame clones and lacks some. Here the sample spans about 59,000 clones, approximately 83% being singletons. Specimen: peripheral blood. These receptors all stem from a woman older than 75 with acute or convalescent COVID-19.

V is TRBV9 and J is TRBJ1-6; the D is unclear. The CDR3 contains 14 residues. Germline CDR1 reads SGDLS; CDR2 reads YYNGEE. V shed 3 bases and J shed 2 bases, with 6 bases lying between them. The CDR3 here is CASSARAYNSPLHF. The CDR3 region has the DNA TGTGCCAGCAGCGCCCGGGCCTATAATTCACCCCTCCACTTT.

The chain employs TRBV7-2 and TRBJ2-1; the match to TRBD2 covers 8 bases. This CDR3 has 14 amino acids. The trim removed 3 bases at V and 7 bases at J, leaving 5 bases unmatched. The germline V gene encodes CDR1 SGHTA and CDR2 FQGNSA. This CDR3 reads CASSFLLAENEQFF. The CDR3 DNA reads as TGTGCCAGCAGCTTCTTACTAGCGGAAAATGAGCAGTTCTTC. The variable domain in full, completed from reference TRBV7-2 and TRBJ2-1, reads GAGVSQSPSNKVTEKGKDVELRCDPISGHTALYWYRQSLGQGLEFLIYFQGNSAPDKSGLPSDRFSAERTGGSVSTLTIQRTQQEDSAVYLCASSFLLAENEQFFGPGTRLTVL.

The rearrangement uses TRBV6-1 and TRBJ2-4, with D perhaps matching TRBD2 (5 bases). The CDR3 length is 17 residues. Germline V lookup: CDR1 MNHNS, CDR2 SASEGT. Trimming took off 1 base at V and 0 bases at J, with 13 bases between the two ends. In DNA form, the CDR3 reads TGTGCCAGCAGTGAAGTCGCTCGTGGACTAGCCAAAAACATTCAGTACTTC. It specifies CASSEVARGLAKNIQYF.

The chain couples TRBV7-8 to TRBJ2-7, with TRBD2 matching over 7 bases. Trimming at V came to 1 base and at J to 2 bases, leaving 2 bases not matched to a gene. The germline V gene has CDR1 SGHVS and CDR2 FQNEAQ. This CDR3 has 14 residues. CDR3 in amino acids: CASSLGLAAYEQYF. DNA for the CDR3: TGTGCCAGCAGCTTAGGGCTAGCGGCCTACGAGCAGTACTTC.

This clone has a single count. V gene TRBV29-1 combines with J gene TRBJ2-2, with D perhaps TRBD1 (6 bases). Germline V gene sequence: CDR1 SQVTM, CDR2 ANQGSEA. Trimming shortened V by 4 bases and J by 7 bases, and 10 bases separated the two germline ends. The CDR3 runs to 12 residues. As DNA, the CDR3 is TGCAGCGTTGTCAGGGGAGACGGGGAGCTGTTTTTT. As protein: CSVVRGDGELFF.

The V and J genes are TRBV11-2 and TRBJ1-4, with TRBD1 matching 7 bases. V gave up 4 bases and J gave up 4 bases; unmatched junction bases: 6. The germline V gene encodes CDR1 SGHAT and CDR2 FQNNGV. The CDR3 consists of 15 residues. CDR3 sequence reads: CASSSSGTVNEKLFF. CDR3 DNA sequence: TGTGCCAGCAGCTCCTCCGGGACAGTTAATGAAAAACTGTTTTTT.

This chain uses TRBV7-8 with TRBJ2-3; D ambiguous. Deletions cut 5 bases from V and 3 bases from J, with 12 bases between. Germline V CDR1 and CDR2: SGHVS, FQNEAQ. This CDR3 region has 14 residues. The CDR3 region has the DNA TGTGCCAGCAGCCAAGAAGAGCTTACAGATACGCAGTATTTT. Translating gives CASSQEELTDTQYF. The entire variable domain, with the rest obtained from reference TRBV7-8 and TRBJ2-3, is as follows: GAGVSQSPRYKVAKRGQDVALRCDPISGHVSLFWYQQALGQGPEFLTYFQNEAQLDKSGLPSDRFFAERPEGSVSTLKIQRTQQEDSAVYLCASSQEELTDTQYFGPGTRLTVL.

The chain is built from TRBV7-9 and TRBJ1-6, with 10 bases matching TRBD1. CDR1 and CDR2 (germline): SEHNR, FQNEAQ (reference sequence). This CDR3 has 16 residues. The V segment lost 3 bases and the J segment 6 bases; nucleotides outside the gene matches: 5. For the CDR3, the DNA is TGTGCCAGCAGCTTGGGACAGGGGTTCTCTAATTCACCCCTCCACTTT. Translation: CASSLGQGFSNSPLHF.

The rearrangement links TRBV19 to TRBJ2-2; D is undetermined. This CDR3 region has 16 residues. Germline CDR1 LNHDA, CDR2 SQIVND (reference sequence). V lost 7 bases, J lost 2 bases, and 17 bases lay in between. In nucleotides, the CDR3 is TGTGCCAGTATTGTGTCGGCGTCTAGAAACACCGGGGAGCTGTTTTTT. Translating it yields CASIVSASRNTGELFF.

This chain links TRBV6-5 with TRBJ2-1; TRBD2 is a possible D gene (6 bases). The V end lost 5 bases, the J end lost 4 bases, and 12 bases lay between the germline ends. CDR1 MNHEY and CDR2 SVGAGI come from the germline V gene. CDR3 length: 14 amino acids. The DNA of the CDR3 is TGTGCCAGCAGTACTAGCAGATTGTACAATGAGCAGTTCTTC. Protein sequence: CASSTSRLYNEQFF.

The chain couples TRBV5-1 to TRBJ2-5; 9 bases agree with TRBD1. Germline V gene sequence: CDR1 SGHRS, CDR2 YFSETQ. V trimming: 3 bases; J trimming: 5 bases; junction bases outside the gene matches: 5. CDR3 length: 14 residues. This CDR3 reads CASSSTGGAETQYF. The CDR3 coding sequence is TGCGCCAGCAGCTCAACAGGGGGCGCGGAGACCCAGTACTTC.

The rearrangement joins TRBV7-9 to TRBJ2-7; the match to TRBD1 covers 8 bases. The CDR3 runs 15 residues. Germline CDR1 is SEHNR and CDR2 is FQNEAQ (reference sequence). Trimming cost V 1 base and J 5 bases; bases outside gene matches: 7. This CDR3 reads CASSLDQGAFHEQYF. The CDR3 coding sequence is TGTGCCAGCAGCTTAGACCAGGGGGCTTTCCACGAGCAGTACTTC.

This sequence joins TRBV29-1 and TRBJ2-1; perhaps TRBD2 as D (5 bases). The CDR3 is 14 amino acids. The germline gives CDR1 SQVTM, CDR2 ANQGSEA. Trimming stripped 7 bases from V and 4 bases from J, with 17 bases between. Here the CDR3 DNA reads TGCAGCGCTGACCCCCGGGGTCTATACAATGAGCAGTTCTTC. This encodes CSADPRGLYNEQFF.

The rearrangement uses TRBV6-9 and TRBJ2-7; 7 bases align to TRBD1. The CDR3 runs 13 residues. CDR1 and CDR2 from the germline V gene are MNHGY and SVAAGI. Germline trimming cut 6 bases from V and 3 bases from J; bases unmatched to any gene: 5. CDR3 sequence (DNA): TGTGCCAGCAGCGGGACAGTCATCTACGAGCAGTACTTC. Amino acids: CASSGTVIYEQYF.

This clone was seen only once. The chain couples TRBV30 to TRBJ1-2, with 9 bases matching TRBD1. CDR1 is GTSNPN, CDR2 SVGIG, per germline (reference sequence). Trimming took 1 base from V and 6 from J; bases not matched to a gene: 3. The CDR3 runs to 13 residues. The CDR3 reads CAWSAGTGNGYTF. CDR3 sequence (DNA): TGTGCCTGGAGTGCCGGGACAGGGAATGGCTACACCTTC.

The chain joins TRBV5-1 to TRBJ2-3; D perhaps matches TRBD2 (5 bases). V was shortened by 1 base and J by 4 bases, with 13 bases between the two germline ends. The CDR3 runs to 15 residues. The germline V gene encodes CDR1 SGHRS and CDR2 YFSETQ. Here the CDR3 reads CASSLSTSVADTQYF. The CDR3 nucleotides read TGCGCCAGCAGCTTGAGTACTAGTGTTGCAGATACGCAGTATTTT.

This clone was recorded a few times. This chain joins TRBV29-1 and TRBJ1-2; D not certain. This CDR3 spans 12 amino acids. Germline values: CDR1 SQVTM, CDR2 ANQGSEA. CDR3 coding DNA: TGCACAGCGTCGGGGAAGAACTATGGCTACACCTTC. Translation gives CTASGKNYGYTF.